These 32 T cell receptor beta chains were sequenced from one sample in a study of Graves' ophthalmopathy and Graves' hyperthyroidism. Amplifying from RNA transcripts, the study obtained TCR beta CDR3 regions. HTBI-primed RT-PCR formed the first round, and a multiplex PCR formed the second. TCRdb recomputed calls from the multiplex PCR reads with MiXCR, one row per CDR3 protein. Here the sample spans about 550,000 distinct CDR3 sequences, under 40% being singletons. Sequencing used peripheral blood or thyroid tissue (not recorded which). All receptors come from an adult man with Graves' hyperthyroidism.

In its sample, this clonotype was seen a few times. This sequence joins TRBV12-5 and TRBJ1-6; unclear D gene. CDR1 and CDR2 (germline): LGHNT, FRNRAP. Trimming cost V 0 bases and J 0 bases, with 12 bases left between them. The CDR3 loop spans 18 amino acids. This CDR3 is CASGLVLDRSSYNSPLHF. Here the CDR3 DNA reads TGTGCTAGTGGTTTGGTCCTTGACCGGAGCTCCTATAATTCACCCCTCCACTTT.

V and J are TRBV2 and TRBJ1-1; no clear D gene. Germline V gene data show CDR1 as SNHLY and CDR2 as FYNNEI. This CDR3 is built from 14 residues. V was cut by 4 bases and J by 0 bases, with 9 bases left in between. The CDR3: CASSVLALNTEAFF. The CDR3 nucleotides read TGTGCCAGCAGTGTGCTAGCTTTGAACACTGAAGCTTTCTTT. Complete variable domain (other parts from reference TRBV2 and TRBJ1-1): EPEVTQTPSHQVTQMGQEVILRCVPISNHLYFYWYRQILGQKVEFLVSFYNNEISEKSEIFDDQFSVERPDGSNFTLKIRSTKLEDSAMYFCASSVLALNTEAFFGQGTRLTVV.

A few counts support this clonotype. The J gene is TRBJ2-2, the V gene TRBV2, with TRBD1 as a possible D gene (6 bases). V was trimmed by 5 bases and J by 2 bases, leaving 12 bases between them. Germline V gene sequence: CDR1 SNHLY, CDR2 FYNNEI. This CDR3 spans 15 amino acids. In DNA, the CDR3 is TGTGCCAGCAGTTCTAGGACAGTTAACACCGGGGAGCTGTTTTTT. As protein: CASSSRTVNTGELFF. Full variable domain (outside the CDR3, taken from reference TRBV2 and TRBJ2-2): EPEVTQTPSHQVTQMGQEVILRCVPISNHLYFYWYRQILGQKVEFLVSFYNNEISEKSEIFDDQFSVERPDGSNFTLKIRSTKLEDSAMYFCASSSRTVNTGELFFGEGSRLTVL.

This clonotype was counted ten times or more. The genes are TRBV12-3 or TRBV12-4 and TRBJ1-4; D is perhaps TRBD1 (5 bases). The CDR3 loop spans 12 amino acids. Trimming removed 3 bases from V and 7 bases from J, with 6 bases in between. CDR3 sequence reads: CASSFRGEKLFF. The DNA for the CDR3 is TGTGCCAGCAGTTTTAGGGGTGAAAAACTGTTTTTT.

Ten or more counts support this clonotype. The DNA of the CDR3 is TGTGCCAGTAGTACGGGGACTAGCCGATCGAACACCGGGGAGCTGTTTTTT. Protein product: CASSTGTSRSNTGELFF. The V gene is TRBV19, the J gene TRBJ2-2; 9 bases align to TRBD2. CDR1 and CDR2 from the germline V gene are LNHDA and SQIVND (reference sequence). The CDR3 length is 17 residues. V trimming: 4 bases; J trimming: 0 bases; junction bases outside the gene matches: 6.

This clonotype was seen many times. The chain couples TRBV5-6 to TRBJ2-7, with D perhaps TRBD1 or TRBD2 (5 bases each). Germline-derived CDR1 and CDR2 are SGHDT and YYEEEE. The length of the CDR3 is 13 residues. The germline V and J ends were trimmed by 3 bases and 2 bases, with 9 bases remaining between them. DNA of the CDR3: TGTGCCAGCAGCTGGGGGAATACCTACGAGCAGTACTTC. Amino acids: CASSWGNTYEQYF.

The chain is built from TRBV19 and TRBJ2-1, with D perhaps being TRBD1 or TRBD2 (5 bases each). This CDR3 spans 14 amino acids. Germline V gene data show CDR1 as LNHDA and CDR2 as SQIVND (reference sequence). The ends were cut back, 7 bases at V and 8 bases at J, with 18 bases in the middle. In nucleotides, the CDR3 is TGTGCCAGTAAGGGGAGTCAGTTACACGATGAGCAGTTCTTC. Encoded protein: CASKGSQLHDEQFF.

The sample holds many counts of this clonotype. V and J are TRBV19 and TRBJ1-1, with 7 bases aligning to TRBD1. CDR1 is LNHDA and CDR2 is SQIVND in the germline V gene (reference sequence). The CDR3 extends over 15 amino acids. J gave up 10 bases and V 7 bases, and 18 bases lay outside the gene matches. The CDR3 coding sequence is TGTGCCAGTATCCGAGAGACAGGGAGAGGTGTTGGAGCTTTCTTT. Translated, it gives CASIRETGRGVGAFF.

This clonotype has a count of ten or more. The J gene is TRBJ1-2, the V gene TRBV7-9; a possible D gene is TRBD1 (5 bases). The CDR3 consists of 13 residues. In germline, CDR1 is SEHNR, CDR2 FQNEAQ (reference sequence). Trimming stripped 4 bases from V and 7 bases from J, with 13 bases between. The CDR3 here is CASSSRVSGGYTF. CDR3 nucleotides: TGTGCCAGCAGCTCCAGGGTTTCGGGTGGCTACACCTTC.

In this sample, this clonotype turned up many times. CDR3 sequence reads: CASSYSNSYEQYF. For the CDR3, the DNA is TGTGCCAGCAGTTACTCGAACAGCTACGAGCAGTACTTC. This chain uses TRBV6-5 with TRBJ2-7; no reliable D call. This CDR3 spans 13 amino acids. The V gene lost 0 bases and the J gene lost 3 bases, with 6 bases spanning the gap. Germline CDR1 and CDR2: MNHEY and SVGAGI.

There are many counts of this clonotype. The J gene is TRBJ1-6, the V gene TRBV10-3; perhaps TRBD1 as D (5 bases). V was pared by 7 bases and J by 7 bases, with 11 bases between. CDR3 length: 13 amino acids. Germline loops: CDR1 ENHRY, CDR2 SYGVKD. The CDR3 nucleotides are TGTGCCATCACTGGGACGGGGAATTCACCCCTCCACTTT. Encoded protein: CAITGTGNSPLHF.

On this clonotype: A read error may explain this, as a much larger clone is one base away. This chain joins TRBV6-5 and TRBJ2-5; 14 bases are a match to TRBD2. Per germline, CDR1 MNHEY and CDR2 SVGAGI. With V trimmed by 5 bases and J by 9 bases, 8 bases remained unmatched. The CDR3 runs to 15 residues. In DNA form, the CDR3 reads TGTGCCAGCAGTGAAGCGACTAGCGGGGGGGAGGCCCAGTACTTC. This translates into CASSEATSGGEAQYF.

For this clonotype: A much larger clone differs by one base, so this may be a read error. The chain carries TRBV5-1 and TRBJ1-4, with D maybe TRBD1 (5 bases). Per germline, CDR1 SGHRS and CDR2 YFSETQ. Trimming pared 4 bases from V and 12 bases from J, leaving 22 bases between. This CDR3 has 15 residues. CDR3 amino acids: CASSPLDGGVEELFF. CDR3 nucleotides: TGCGCCAGCAGCCCCCTGGACGGAGGGGTCGAAGAACTGTTTTTT.

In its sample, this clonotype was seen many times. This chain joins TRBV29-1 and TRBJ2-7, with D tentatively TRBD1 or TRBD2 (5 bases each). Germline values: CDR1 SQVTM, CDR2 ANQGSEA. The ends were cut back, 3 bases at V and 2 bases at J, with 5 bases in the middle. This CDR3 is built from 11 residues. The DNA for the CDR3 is TGCAGCGTTGAGGGGGCCTACGAGCAGTACTTC. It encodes CSVEGAYEQYF.

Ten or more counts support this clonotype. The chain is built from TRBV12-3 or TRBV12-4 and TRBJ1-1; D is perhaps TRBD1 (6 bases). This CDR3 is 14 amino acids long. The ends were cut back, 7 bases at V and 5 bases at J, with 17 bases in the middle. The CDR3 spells CASTIRGVRTEAFF. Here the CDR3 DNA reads TGTGCCAGCACAATCAGGGGTGTTCGGACTGAAGCTTTCTTT.

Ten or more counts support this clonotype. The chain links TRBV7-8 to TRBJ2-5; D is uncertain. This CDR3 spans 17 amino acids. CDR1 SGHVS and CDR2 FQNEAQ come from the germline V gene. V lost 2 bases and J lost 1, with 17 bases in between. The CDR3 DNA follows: TGTGCCAGCAGCTTACTATTGGGTGGTGGCATCCAAGAGACCCAGTACTTC. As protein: CASSLLLGGGIQETQYF.

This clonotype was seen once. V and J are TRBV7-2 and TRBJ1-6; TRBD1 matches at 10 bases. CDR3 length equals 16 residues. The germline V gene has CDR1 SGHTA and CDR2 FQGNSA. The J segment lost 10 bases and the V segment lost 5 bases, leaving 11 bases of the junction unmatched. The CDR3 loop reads CASSISGTGEISPLHF. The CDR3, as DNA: TGTGCCAGCAGCATATCCGGGACAGGGGAGATATCACCCCTCCACTTT.

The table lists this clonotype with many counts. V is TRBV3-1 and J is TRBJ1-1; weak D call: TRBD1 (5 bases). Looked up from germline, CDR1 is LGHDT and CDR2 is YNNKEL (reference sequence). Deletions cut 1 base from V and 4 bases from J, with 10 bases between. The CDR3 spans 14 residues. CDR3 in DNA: TGTGCCAGCAGCCAAGGTTCAGGGAGCACTGAAGCTTTCTTT. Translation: CASSQGSGSTEAFF.

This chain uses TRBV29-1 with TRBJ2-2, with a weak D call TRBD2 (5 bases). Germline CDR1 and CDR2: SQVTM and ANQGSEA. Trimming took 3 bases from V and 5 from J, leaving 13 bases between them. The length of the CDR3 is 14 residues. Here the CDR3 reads CSVEVSGMTGELFF. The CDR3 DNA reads TGCAGCGTTGAGGTGTCCGGGATGACCGGGGAGCTGTTTTTT.

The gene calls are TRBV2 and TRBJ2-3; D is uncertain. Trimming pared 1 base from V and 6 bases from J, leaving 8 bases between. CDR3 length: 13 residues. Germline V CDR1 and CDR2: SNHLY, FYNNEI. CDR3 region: CASSEGSRDTQYF. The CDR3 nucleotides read TGTGCCAGCAGTGAAGGTTCCCGGGATACGCAGTATTTT.

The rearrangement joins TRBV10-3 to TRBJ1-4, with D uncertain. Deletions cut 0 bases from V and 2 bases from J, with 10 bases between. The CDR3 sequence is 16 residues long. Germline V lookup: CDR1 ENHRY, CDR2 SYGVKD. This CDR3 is CAISESFSGTNEKLFF. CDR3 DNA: TGTGCCATCAGTGAGTCTTTTAGCGGGACTAATGAAAAACTGTTTTTT.

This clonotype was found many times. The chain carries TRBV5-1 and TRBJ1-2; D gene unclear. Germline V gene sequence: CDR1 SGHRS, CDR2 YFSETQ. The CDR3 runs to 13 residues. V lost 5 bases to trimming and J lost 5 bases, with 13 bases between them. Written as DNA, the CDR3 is TGCGCCAGCAGACTCGGCGGGGAATATGGCTACACCTTC. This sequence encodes CASRLGGEYGYTF.

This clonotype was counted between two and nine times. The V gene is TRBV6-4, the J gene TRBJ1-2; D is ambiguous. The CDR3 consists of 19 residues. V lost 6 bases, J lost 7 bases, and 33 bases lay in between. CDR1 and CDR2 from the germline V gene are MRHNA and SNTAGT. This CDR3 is CASSRDVPSMIWVPSGYTF. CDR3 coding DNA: TGTGCCAGCAGCCGTGACGTTCCATCTATGATCTGGGTGCCTAGTGGCTACACCTTC.

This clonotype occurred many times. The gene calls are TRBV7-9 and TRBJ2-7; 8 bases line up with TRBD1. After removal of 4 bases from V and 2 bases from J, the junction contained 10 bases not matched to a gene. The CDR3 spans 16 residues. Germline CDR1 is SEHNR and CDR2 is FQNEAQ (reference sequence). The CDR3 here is CASSSNDRDRPYEQYF. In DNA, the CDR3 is TGTGCCAGCAGCTCCAACGACCGGGACAGGCCCTACGAGCAGTACTTC.

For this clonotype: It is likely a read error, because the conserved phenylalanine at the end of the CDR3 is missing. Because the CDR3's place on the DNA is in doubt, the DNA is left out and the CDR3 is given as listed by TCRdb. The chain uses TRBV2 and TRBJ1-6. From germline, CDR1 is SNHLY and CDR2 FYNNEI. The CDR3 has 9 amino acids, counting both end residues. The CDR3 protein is CASSDSLAG.

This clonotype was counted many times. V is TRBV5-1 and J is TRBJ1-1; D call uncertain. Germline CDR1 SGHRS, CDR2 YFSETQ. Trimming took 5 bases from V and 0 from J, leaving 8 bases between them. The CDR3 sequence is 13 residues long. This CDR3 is CASSTYVNTEAFF. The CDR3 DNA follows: TGCGCCAGCAGTACATATGTGAACACTGAAGCTTTCTTT.

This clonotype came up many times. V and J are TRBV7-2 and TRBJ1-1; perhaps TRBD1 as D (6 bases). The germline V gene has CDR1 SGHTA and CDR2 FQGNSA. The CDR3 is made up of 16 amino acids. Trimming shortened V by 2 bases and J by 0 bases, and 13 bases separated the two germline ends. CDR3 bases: TGTGCCAGCAGCTTACTGAGCGGGGGCCTGAACACTGAAGCTTTCTTT. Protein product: CASSLLSGGLNTEAFF.

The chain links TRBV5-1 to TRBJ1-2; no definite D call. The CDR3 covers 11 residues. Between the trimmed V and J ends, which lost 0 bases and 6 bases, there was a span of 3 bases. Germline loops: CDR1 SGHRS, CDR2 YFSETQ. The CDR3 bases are TGCGCCAGCAGCTTGGCCGATGGCTACACCTTC. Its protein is CASSLADGYTF. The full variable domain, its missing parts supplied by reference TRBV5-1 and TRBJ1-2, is KAGVTQTPRYLIKTRGQQVTLSCSPISGHRSVSWYQQTPGQGLQFLFEYFSETQRNKGNFPGRFSGRQFSNSRSEMNVSTLELGDSALYLCASSLADGYTFGSGTRLTVV.

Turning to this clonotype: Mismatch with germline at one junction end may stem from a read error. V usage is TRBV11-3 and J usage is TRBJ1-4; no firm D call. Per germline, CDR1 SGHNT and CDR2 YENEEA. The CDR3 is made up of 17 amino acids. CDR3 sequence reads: CASSLIRAASTNEKLVF. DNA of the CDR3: TGTGCCAGCAGCTTAATTCGGGCAGCGTCAACTAATGAAAAACTGGTTTTT.

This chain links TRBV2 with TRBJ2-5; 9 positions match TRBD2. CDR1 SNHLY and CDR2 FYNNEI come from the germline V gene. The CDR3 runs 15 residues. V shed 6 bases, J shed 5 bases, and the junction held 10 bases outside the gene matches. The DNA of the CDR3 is TGTGCCAGCAGGAGGGCGGGAGGGCCATATGAGACCCAGTACTTC. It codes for CASRRAGGPYETQYF.

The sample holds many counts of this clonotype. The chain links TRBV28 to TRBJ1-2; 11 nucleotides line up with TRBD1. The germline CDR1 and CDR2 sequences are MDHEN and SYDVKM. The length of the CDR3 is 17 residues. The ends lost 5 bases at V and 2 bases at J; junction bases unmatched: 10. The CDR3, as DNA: TGTGCCAGCAGTGCCCTGGACAGGGGGCTGGGGAACTATGGCTACACCTTC. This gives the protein CASSALDRGLGNYGYTF.

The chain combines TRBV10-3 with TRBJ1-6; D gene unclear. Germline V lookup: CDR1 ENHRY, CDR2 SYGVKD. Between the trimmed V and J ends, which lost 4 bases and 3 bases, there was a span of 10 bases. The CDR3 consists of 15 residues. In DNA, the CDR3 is TGTGCCATCAGTGTTCTACCGGTCTATAATTCACCCCTCCACTTT. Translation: CAISVLPVYNSPLHF.